The present T cell receptor beta chain was sequenced within a study of OX40 agonist ivuxolimab in advanced cancers. Clones were sequenced by immunoSEQ multiplex PCR, and TCRdb holds only the in-frame ones, with some missing. The data hold tens of thousands of clones, with 70% to 90% observed a single time. V gave up 4 bases and J gave up 5 bases; unmatched junction bases: 6. The germline gives CDR1 SQVTM, CDR2 ANQGSEA. The CDR3 sequence is 13 residues long. Patients were excluded for autoimmune disease history or systemic immunosuppression. The specimen comprised CD4+ or CD8+ T cells sorted from blood, sampled in a trial of the OX40 agonist ivuxolimab. The V call is TRBV29-1, the J call TRBJ2-5; 8 nucleotides agree with TRBD1. The receptor comes from an adult with an advanced solid tumor such as melanoma, head and neck, liver or kidney cancer. The CDR3 region is CSVATGGEETQYF. The CDR3 bases are TGCAGCGTTGCAACAGGGGGAGAGGAGACCCAGTACTTC. Combining the CDR3 with reference TRBV29-1 and TRBJ2-5 gives the whole variable domain SAVISQKPSRDICQRGTSLTIQCQVDSQVTMMFWYRQQPGQSLTLIATANQGSEATYESGFVIDKFPISRPNLTFSTLTVSNMSPEDSSIYLCSVATGGEETQYFGPGTRLLVL.